The clone carrying this T cell receptor (beta chain) appeared a single time. This sample is part of a study of T cell changes during pregnancy in multiple sclerosis. Method: immunoSEQ multiplex PCR; TCRdb's copy keeps in-frame clones and lacks some. This table holds under 75,000 clones, about 93% found once. This CDR3 spans 15 amino acids. Germline CDR1 reads LNHNV; CDR2 reads YYDKDF (reference sequence). Deletions cut 0 bases from V and 4 bases from J, with 9 bases between. This material consisted of peripheral blood, taken in the third trimester of pregnancy. The sequence derives from a female donor in good health, enrolled as a control in a pregnancy study. The chain is built from TRBV15 and TRBJ2-2; D is possibly TRBD1 (6 bases). The CDR3: CATSRERGITGELFF. Written as DNA, the CDR3 is TGTGCCACCAGCAGAGAAAGGGGGATCACCGGGGAGCTGTTTTTT.